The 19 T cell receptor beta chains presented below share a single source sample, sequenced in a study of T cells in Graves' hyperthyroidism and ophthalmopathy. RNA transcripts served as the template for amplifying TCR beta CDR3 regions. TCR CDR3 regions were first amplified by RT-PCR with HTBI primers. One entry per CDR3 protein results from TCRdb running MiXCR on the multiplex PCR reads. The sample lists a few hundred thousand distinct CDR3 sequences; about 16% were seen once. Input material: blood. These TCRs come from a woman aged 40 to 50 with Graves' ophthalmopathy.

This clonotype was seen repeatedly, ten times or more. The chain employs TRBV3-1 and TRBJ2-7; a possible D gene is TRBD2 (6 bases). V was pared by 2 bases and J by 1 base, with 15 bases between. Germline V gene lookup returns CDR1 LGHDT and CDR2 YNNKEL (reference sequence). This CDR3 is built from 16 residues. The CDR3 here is CASSQKGASVSYEQYF. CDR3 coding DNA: TGTGCCAGCAGCCAAAAAGGGGCTAGCGTATCCTACGAGCAGTACTTC.

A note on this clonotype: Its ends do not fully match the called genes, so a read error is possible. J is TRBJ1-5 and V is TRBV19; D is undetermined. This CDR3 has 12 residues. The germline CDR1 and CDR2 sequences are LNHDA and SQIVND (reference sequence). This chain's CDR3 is CASSIGNQPQRF. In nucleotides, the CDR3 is TGTGCCAGTAGTATCGGCAATCAGCCCCAGCGTTTT. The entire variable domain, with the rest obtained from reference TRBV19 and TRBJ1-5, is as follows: DGGITQSPKYLFRKEGQNVTLSCEQNLNHDAMYWYRQDPGQGLRLIYYSQIVNDFQKGDIAEGYSVSREKKESFPLTVTSAQKNPTAFYLCASSIGNQPQRFGDGTRLSIL.

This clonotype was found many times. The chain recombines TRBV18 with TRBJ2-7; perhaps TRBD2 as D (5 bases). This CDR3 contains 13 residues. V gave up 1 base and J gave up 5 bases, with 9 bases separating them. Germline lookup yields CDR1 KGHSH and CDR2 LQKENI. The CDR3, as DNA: TGTGCCAGCTCACCACAGGGAGTCCACGAGCAGTACTTC. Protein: CASSPQGVHEQYF.

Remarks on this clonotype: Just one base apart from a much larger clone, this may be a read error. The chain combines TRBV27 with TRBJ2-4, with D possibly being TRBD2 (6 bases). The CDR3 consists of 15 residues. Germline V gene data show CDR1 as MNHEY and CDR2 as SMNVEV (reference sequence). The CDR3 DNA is TGTGCCAACAGTTTGTATTCGGCCGCGGGGTCCATTCAGTACTTC. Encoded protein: CANSLYSAAGSIQYF.

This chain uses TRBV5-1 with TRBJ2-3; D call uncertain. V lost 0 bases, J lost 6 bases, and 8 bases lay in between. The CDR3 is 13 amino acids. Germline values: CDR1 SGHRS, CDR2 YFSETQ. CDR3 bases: TGCGCCAGCAGCTTGGACGGGTGGGATACGCAGTATTTT. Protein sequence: CASSLDGWDTQYF.

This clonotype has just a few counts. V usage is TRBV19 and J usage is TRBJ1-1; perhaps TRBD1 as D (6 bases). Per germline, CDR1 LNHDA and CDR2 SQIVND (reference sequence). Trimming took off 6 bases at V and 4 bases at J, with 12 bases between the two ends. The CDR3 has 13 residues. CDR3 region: CASRRDTITEAFF. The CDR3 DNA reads TGTGCCAGTAGAAGGGACACCATCACTGAAGCTTTCTTT.

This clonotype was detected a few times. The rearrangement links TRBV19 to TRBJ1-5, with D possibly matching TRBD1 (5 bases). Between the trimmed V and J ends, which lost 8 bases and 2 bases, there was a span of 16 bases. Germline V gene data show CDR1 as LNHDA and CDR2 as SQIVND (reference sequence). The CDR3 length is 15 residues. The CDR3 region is CASDPGLMGNQPQHF. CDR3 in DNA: TGTGCCAGTGACCCGGGGCTGATGGGCAATCAGCCCCAGCATTTT.

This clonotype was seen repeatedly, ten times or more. CDR3 bases: TGTGCCATTCACCCTTCGGACTCCCGGTACAATGAGCAGTTCTTC. Translation: CAIHPSDSRYNEQFF. The chain has TRBV6-1 and TRBJ2-1, with D possibly matching TRBD2 (5 bases). V lost 10 bases to trimming and J lost 4 bases, with 20 bases between them. CDR3 length: 15 amino acids. Germline lookup yields CDR1 MNHNS and CDR2 SASEGT.

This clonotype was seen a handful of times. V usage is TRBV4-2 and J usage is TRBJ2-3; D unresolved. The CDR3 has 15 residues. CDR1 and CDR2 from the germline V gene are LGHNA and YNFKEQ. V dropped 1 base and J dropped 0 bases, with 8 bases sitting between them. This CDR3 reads CASSQVGPSTDTQYF. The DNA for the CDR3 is TGTGCCAGCAGCCAAGTCGGGCCAAGCACAGATACGCAGTATTTT.

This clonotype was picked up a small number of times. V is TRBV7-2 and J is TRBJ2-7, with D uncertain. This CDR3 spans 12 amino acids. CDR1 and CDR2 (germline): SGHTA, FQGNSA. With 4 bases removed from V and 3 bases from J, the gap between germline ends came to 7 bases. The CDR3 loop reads CASSSADYEQYF. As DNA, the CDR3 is TGTGCCAGCAGCTCCGCCGACTACGAGCAGTACTTC. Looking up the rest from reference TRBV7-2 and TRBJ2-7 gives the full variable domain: GAGVSQSPSNKVTEKGKDVELRCDPISGHTALYWYRQSLGQGLEFLIYFQGNSAPDKSGLPSDRFSAERTGGSVSTLTIQRTQQEDSAVYLCASSSADYEQYFGPGTRLTVT.

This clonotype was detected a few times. The CDR3: CSVLADAVAETQYF. For the CDR3, the DNA is TGCAGTGTTCTAGCGGACGCTGTAGCGGAGACCCAGTACTTC. The chain couples TRBV20-1 to TRBJ2-5; the match to TRBD2 covers 7 bases. The CDR3 length is 14 residues. V was clipped by 7 bases and J by 5 bases; unmatched bases: 13. CDR1 DFQATT and CDR2 SNEGSKA come from the germline V gene (reference sequence).

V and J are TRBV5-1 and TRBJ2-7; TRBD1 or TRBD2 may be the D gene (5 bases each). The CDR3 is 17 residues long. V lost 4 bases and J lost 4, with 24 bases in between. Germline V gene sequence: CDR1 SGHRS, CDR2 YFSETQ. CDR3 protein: CASSPQGAKGDLYEQYF. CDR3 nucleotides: TGCGCCAGCAGCCCGCAGGGAGCGAAAGGGGATCTATACGAGCAGTACTTC. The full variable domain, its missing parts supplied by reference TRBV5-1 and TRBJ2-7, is KAGVTQTPRYLIKTRGQQVTLSCSPISGHRSVSWYQQTPGQGLQFLFEYFSETQRNKGNFPGRFSGRQFSNSRSEMNVSTLELGDSALYLCASSPQGAKGDLYEQYFGPGTRLTVT.

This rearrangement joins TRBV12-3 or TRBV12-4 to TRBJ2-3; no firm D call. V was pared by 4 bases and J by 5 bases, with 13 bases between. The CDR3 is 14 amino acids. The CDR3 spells CASSSGSSGDTQYF. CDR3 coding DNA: TGTGCCAGCAGTTCTGGTAGCTCAGGAGATACGCAGTATTTT.

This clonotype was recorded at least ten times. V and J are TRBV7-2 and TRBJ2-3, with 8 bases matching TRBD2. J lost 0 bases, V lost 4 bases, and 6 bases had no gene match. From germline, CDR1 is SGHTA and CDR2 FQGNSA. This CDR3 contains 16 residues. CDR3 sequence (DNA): TGTGCCAGCAGCTCCTTAGCGGGACTGAGCACAGATACGCAGTATTTT. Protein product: CASSSLAGLSTDTQYF.

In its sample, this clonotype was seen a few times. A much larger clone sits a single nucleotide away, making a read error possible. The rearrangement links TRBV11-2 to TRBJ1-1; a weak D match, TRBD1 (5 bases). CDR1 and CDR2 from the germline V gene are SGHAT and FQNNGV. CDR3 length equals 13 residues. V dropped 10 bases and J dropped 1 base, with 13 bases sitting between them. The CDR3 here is CATGDGPNTEAFF. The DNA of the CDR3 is TGTGCCACCGGGGACGGTCCGAACACTGAAGCTTTCTTT.

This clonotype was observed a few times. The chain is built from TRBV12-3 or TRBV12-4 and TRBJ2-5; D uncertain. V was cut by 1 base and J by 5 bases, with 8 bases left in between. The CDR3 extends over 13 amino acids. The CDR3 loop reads CASSLGRWETQYF. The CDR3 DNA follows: TGTGCCAGCAGTTTAGGGCGGTGGGAGACCCAGTACTTC.

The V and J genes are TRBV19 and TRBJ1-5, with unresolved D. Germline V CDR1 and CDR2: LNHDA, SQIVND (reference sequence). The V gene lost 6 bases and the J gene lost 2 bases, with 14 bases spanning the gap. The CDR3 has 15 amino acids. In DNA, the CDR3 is TGTGCCAGTAGCCCCGGCTCAGAGGGCAATCAGCCCCAGCATTTT. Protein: CASSPGSEGNQPQHF.

CDR3 nucleotides: TGTGCCAGCAGGACCATCACAGAGAACACTGAAGCTTTCTTT. Translating it yields CASRTITENTEAFF. This chain connects TRBV6-1 to TRBJ1-1; D not certain. The CDR3 is 14 amino acids. The V gene's germline CDR1 is MNHNS and CDR2 SASEGT. Trimming stripped 6 bases from V and 1 base from J, with 12 bases between.

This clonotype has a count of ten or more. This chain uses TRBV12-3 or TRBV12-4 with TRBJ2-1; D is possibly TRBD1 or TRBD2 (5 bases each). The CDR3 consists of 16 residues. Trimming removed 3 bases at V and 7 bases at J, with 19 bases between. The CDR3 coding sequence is TGTGCCAGCAGTTTTTATGGGGACGGGGCTTCGAATGAGCAGTTCTTC. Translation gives CASSFYGDGASNEQFF.